The present T cell receptor beta chain was sequenced within a study of cytomegalovirus exposure and HLA in healthy donors. Everyone who donated was a healthy bone marrow donor. Trimming removed 6 bases from V and 8 bases from J, with 16 bases in between. Germline V gene data show CDR1 as SQVTM and CDR2 as ANQGSEA. The CDR3 spans 12 residues. PCR was performed using 60 Vbeta and 13 Jbeta primers. Repertoires were generated with immunoSEQ multiplex PCR, while TCRdb's copy carries only in-frame clones and drops some. Of roughly 110,000 clones listed, roughly 82% are singletons. The sample taken for sequencing was PBMCs. This TCR came from a man aged 45 to 65 in good health and CMV-seronegative. The J gene is TRBJ1-2, the V gene TRBV29-1; perhaps TRBD1 as D (5 bases). CDR3 DNA sequence: TGCAGCGTCGCTCGGACATCCTGGGGCTACACCTTC. Its translation is CSVARTSWGYTF.